The text below deals with one T cell receptor beta chain. The source of the sample is a study of shared T cell receptors in the human thymus. Data came from immunoSEQ multiplex PCR; TCRdb stores just in-frame clones and leaves some out. Of about 540,000 clones in the sample, 70% to 80% were seen once. These data are also associated with another study on human thymus T cells. This second report adds: Having corrective surgery for congenital heart defects, healthy Finnish infants were the ones who donated. Gene usage for V and J segments appeared biased in thymic and blood repertoires. What related research reported was that thymic repertoires overlapped highly among unrelated individuals.

The specimen sequenced was thymocytes. This receptor was taken from a boy in the first two years of life with a congenital heart defect.

The CDR3 is CASSVERQREGATNEQFF. The CDR3 DNA is TGTGCCAGCAGCGTAGAAAGGCAGCGGGAGGGCGCAACCAATGAGCAGTTCTTC. The chain is built from TRBV9 and TRBJ2-1; 10 nucleotides agree with TRBD2. Germline loops: CDR1 SGDLS, CDR2 YYNGEE. The trim removed 0 bases at V and 6 bases at J, leaving 12 bases unmatched. The CDR3 covers 18 residues.